Each of the 9 T cell receptor beta chains below was sequenced from the same sample in a study of blood T cells in healthy people across ages. Through a sample-barcoded 5' primer and a J-beta primer mix, a second PCR was run for roughly 7 to 12 cycles. TCRdb recomputed calls from the 5' RACE reads with MiXCR, one row per CDR3 protein. The sample records about 720,000 distinct CDR3 sequences, more than 20% being singletons. These records were also assigned to another study, of T cells of mothers and their children.

Material: blood. Source of these receptors: a boy between 10 and 17 years old in good health.

The chain has TRBV7-3 and TRBJ2-1; D not resolved. Germline lookup yields CDR1 SGHTA and CDR2 FQGTGA. The CDR3 has 13 residues. The germline V and J ends were trimmed by 2 bases and 6 bases, with 8 bases remaining between them. CDR3 sequence: CASSLGSSNEQFF. In nucleotides, the CDR3 is TGTGCCAGCAGCTTAGGAAGCAGCAATGAGCAGTTCTTC. The entire variable domain, with the rest obtained from reference TRBV7-3 and TRBJ2-1, is as follows: GAGVSQTPSNKVTEKGKYVELRCDPISGHTALYWYRQSLGQGPEFLIYFQGTGAADDSGLPNDRFFAVRPEGSVSTLKIQRTERGDSAVYLCASSLGSSNEQFFGPGTRLTVL.

With regard to this clonotype: Because the CDR3 is missing its conserved closing phenylalanine or tryptophan, this is likely a read error. The rearrangement uses TRBV2 and TRBJ2-5; D unclear. V lost 5 bases, J lost 4 bases, and 14 bases lay in between. The CDR3 consists of 14 residues. Germline V gene data show CDR1 as SNHLY and CDR2 as FYNNEI. This CDR3 is CASSHRRVVETQYL. The CDR3 nucleotides are TGTGCCAGCAGTCACAGACGGGTAGTAGAGACCCAGTACCTC.

CDR3 bases: TGTGCCAGCAGCCAGGGAGGTAGCGGACGCTCCTACAATGAGCAGTTCTTC. Protein product: CASSQGGSGRSYNEQFF. The rearrangement uses TRBV7-6 and TRBJ2-1, with D possibly matching TRBD2 (6 bases). V shed 5 bases and J shed 0 bases, with 17 bases lying between them. The length of the CDR3 is 17 residues. The V gene's germline CDR1 is SGHVS and CDR2 FNYEAQ. Full variable domain (outside the CDR3, taken from reference TRBV7-6 and TRBJ2-1): GAGVSQSPRYKVTKRGQDVALRCDPISGHVSLYWYRQALGQGPEFLTYFNYEAQQDKSGLPNDRFSAERPEGSISTLTIQRTEQRDSAMYRCASSQGGSGRSYNEQFFGPGTRLTVL.

This clonotype has more than one count but fewer than ten. The rearrangement joins TRBV28 to TRBJ2-3, with TRBD1 identical over 7 bases. Unmatched junction bases numbered 9, after V lost 6 bases and J lost 0 bases. This CDR3 comprises 16 residues. The germline V gene has CDR1 MDHEN and CDR2 SYDVKM. The CDR3: CASRSPTGSSTDTQYF. CDR3 in DNA: TGTGCCAGCAGGTCTCCGACAGGGAGTAGCACAGATACGCAGTATTTT. Full variable domain (remainder filled in from reference TRBV28 and TRBJ2-3): DVKVTQSSRYLVKRTGEKVFLECVQDMDHENMFWYRQDPGLGLRLIYFSYDVKMKEKGDIPEGYSVSREKKERFSLILESASTNQTSMYLCASRSPTGSSTDTQYFGPGTRLTVL.

A few counts support this clonotype. The chain couples TRBV29-1 to TRBJ1-2; a possible D gene is TRBD1 (5 bases). Trimming removed 6 bases at V and 4 bases at J, with 12 bases between. The V gene's germline CDR1 is SQVTM and CDR2 ANQGSEA. The CDR3 has 12 residues. The CDR3, as DNA: TGCAGCGTAGGGGACGCTGGCTATGGCTACACCTTC. It yields the protein CSVGDAGYGYTF.

This clonotype occurred a few times. CDR3 region: CASSMRGAGEQETQYF. CDR3 in DNA: TGTGCCAGTAGTATGAGGGGAGCGGGGGAGCAAGAGACCCAGTACTTC. The chain carries TRBV19 and TRBJ2-5; TRBD2 matches at 8 bases. The CDR3 totals 16 residues. V dropped 3 bases and J dropped 2; count of bases not matched to a gene: 8. Germline CDR1 and CDR2: LNHDA and SQIVND (reference sequence).

The sample holds a few counts of this clonotype. The chain is built from TRBV5-1 and TRBJ2-5; 11 nucleotides match TRBD2. With V trimmed by 2 bases and J by 5 bases, 2 bases remained unmatched. This CDR3 contains 14 residues. Germline V CDR1 and CDR2: SGHRS, YFSETQ. CDR3 sequence (DNA): TGCGCCAGCAGCTTTAGCGGGGGGGCCGAGACCCAGTACTTC. It encodes CASSFSGGAETQYF.

This clonotype was observed at least ten times. The V and J genes are TRBV29-1 and TRBJ2-4, with no clear D. The germline gives CDR1 SQVTM, CDR2 ANQGSEA. The CDR3 extends over 14 amino acids. The V gene lost 6 bases and the J gene lost 5 bases, with 17 bases spanning the gap. CDR3 sequence: CSVAPSQSQNIQYF. The CDR3 DNA sequence: TGCAGCGTCGCCCCATCACAGAGCCAAAACATTCAGTACTTC.

This chain connects TRBV12-3 or TRBV12-4 to TRBJ2-5, with a tentative D call TRBD2 (6 bases). The length of the CDR3 is 11 residues. Trimming removed 4 bases from V and 9 bases from J, with 9 bases in between. CDR3 sequence reads: CASSWEAAQYF. The CDR3 coding sequence is TGTGCCAGCAGTTGGGAGGCGGCCCAGTACTTC.